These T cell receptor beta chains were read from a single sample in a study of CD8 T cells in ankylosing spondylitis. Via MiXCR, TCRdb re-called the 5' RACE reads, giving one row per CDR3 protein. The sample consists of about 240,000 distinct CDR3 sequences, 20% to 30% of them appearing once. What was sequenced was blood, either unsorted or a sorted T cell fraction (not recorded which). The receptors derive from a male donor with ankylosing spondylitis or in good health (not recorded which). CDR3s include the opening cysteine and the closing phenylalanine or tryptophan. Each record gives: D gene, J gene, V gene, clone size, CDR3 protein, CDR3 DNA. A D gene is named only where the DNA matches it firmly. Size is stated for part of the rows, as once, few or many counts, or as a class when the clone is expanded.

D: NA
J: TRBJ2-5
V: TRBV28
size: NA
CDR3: CASTHLRGETQYF
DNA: TGTGCCAGCACCCATTTACGAGGGGAGACCCAGTACTTC

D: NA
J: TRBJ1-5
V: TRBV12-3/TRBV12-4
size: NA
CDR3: CASSLQRGGNQPQHF
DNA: TGTGCCAGCAGTTTACAGAGGGGTGGCAATCAGCCCCAGCATTTT

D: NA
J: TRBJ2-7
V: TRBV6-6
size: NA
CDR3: CAAGPNSYEQYF
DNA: TGTGCCGCCGGACCCAATTCTTACGAGCAGTACTTC

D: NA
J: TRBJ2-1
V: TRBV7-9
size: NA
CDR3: CASSPLEGVAYNEQFF
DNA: TGTGCCAGCAGCCCTCTGGAAGGGGTAGCTTACAATGAGCAGTTCTTC

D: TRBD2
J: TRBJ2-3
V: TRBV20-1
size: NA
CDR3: CSAGAGTNTDTQYF
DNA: TGCAGCGCTGGAGCGGGGACGAACACAGATACGCAGTATTTT

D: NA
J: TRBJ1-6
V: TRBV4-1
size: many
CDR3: CASSQLGASSPLHF
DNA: TGCGCCAGCAGCCAATTAGGGGCCAGTTCACCCCTCCACTTT

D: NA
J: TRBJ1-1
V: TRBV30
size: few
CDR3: CAWAGSIGDEAFF
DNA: TGTGCCTGGGCGGGCAGCATTGGGGATGAAGCTTTCTTT

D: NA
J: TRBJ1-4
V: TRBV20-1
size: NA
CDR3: CSARDLRGGWKLFF
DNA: TGCAGTGCTAGAGATCTAAGGGGAGGGTGGAAACTGTTTTTT

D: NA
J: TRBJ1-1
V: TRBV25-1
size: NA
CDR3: CASSYRAGAGTEAFF
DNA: TGTGCCAGCTCCTATAGGGCGGGCGCGGGCACTGAAGCTTTCTTT

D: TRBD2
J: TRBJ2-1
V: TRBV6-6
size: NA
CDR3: CASRGGRNEQFF
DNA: TGTGCCAGCAGGGGGGGGAGGAATGAGCAGTTCTTC

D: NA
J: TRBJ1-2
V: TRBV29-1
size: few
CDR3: CSVEGRDYGYTF
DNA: TGCAGCGTTGAAGGCAGGGACTATGGCTACACCTTC

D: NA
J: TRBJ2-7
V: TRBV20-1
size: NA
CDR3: CSAAPPPGYEQYF
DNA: TGCAGTGCTGCCCCGCCCCCCGGCTACGAGCAGTACTTC

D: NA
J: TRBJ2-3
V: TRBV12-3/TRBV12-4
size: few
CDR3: CASSLNRDTQYF
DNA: TGTGCCAGCAGTTTGAATCGGGATACGCAGTATTTT

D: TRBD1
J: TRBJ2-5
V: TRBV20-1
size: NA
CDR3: CSAGDRVGETQYF
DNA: TGCAGTGCTGGCGACAGGGTGGGGGAGACCCAGTACTTC

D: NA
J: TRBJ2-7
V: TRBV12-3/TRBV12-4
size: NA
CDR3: CASSQQGRAYEQYF
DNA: TGTGCCAGCAGTCAACAGGGACGGGCCTACGAGCAGTACTTC

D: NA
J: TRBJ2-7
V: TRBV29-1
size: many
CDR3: CSATRGKGYEQYF
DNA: TGCAGCGCCACACGGGGGAAAGGCTACGAGCAGTACTTC

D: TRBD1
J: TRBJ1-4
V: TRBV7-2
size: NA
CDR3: CASSATGVNEKLFF
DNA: TGTGCCAGCAGCGCGACAGGGGTGAATGAAAAACTGTTTTTT

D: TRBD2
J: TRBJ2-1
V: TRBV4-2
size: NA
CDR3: CASSRGSGESSYNEQFF
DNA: TGTGCCAGCAGCCGGGGTAGCGGGGAAAGCTCCTACAATGAGCAGTTCTTC

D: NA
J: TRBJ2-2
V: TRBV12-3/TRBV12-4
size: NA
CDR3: CASSIITPTDTGELFF
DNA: TGTGCCAGCAGTATCATCACACCGACGGACACCGGGGAGCTGTTTTTT

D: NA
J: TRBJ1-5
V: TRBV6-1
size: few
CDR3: CASSSNQPQHF
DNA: TGTGCCAGCAGTAGCAATCAGCCCCAGCATTTT

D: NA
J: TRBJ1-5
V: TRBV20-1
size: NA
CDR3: CSAMDSGNSNQPQHF
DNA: TGCAGTGCTATGGACAGCGGGAATAGCAATCAGCCCCAGCATTTT

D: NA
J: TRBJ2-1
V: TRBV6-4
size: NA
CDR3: CASSDTGQGTYNEQFF
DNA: TGTGCCAGCAGTGACACGGGCCAGGGCACCTACAATGAGCAGTTCTTC

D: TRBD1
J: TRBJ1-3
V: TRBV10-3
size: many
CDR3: CAICPGQGASGNTIYF
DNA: TGTGCCATTTGCCCCGGACAGGGGGCGTCTGGAAACACCATATATTTT

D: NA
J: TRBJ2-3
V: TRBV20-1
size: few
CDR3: CSAPTSFATDTQYF
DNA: TGCAGTGCTCCGACTAGTTTCGCCACAGATACGCAGTATTTT

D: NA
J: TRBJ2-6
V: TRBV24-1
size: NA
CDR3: CATSDFAGANVLTF
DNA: TGTGCCACCAGTGATTTTGCTGGGGCCAACGTCCTGACTTTC

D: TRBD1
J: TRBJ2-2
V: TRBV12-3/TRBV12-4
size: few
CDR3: CASSPTGTDGELFF
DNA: TGTGCCAGCAGTCCGACAGGGACGGACGGGGAGCTGTTTTTT

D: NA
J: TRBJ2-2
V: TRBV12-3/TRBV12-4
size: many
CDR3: CASSFSATGELFF
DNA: TGTGCCAGCAGTTTTTCAGCCACCGGGGAGCTGTTTTTT

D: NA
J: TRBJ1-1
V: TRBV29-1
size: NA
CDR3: CSVVGQNEAFF
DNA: TGCAGCGTTGTCGGGCAGAACGAAGCTTTCTTT

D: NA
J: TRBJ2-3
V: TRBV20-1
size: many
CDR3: CSARVQGGTDTQYF
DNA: TGCAGTGCTAGAGTACAGGGTGGCACAGATACGCAGTATTTT

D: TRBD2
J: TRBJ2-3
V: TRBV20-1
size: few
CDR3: CSAKLYPTSGGTDTQYF
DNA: TGCAGTGCTAAACTCTATCCGACTAGCGGGGGCACAGATACGCAGTATTTT

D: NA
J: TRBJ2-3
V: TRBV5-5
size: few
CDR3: CASSLFGRGTTDTQYF
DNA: TGTGCCAGCAGCTTGTTTGGACGGGGGACCACAGATACGCAGTATTTT